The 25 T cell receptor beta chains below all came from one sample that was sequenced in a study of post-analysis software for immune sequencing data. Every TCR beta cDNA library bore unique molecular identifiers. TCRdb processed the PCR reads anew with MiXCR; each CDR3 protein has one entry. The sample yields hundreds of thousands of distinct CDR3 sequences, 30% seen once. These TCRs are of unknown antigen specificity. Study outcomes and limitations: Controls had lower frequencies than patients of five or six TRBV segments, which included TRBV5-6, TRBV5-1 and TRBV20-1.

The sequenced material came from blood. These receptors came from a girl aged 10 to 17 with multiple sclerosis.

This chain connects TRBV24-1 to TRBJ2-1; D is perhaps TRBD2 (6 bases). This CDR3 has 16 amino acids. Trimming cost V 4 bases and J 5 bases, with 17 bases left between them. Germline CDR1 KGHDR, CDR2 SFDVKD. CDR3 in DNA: TGTGCCACCAGTGACCCTCTAGCGTACGCTCACAATGAGCAGTTCTTC. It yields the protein CATSDPLAYAHNEQFF.

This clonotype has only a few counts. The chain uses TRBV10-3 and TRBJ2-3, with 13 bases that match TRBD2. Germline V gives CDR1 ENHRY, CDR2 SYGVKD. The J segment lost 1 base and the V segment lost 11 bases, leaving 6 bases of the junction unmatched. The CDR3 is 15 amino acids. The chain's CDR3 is CAVSGTSGGTDTQYF. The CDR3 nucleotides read TGTGCCGTTTCCGGGACTAGCGGGGGCACAGATACGCAGTATTTT.

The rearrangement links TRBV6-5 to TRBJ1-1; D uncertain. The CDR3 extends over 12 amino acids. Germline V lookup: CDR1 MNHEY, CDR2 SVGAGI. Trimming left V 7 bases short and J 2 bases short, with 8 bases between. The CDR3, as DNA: TGTGCCAGCAAACGCTCAAACACTGAAGCTTTCTTT. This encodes CASKRSNTEAFF.

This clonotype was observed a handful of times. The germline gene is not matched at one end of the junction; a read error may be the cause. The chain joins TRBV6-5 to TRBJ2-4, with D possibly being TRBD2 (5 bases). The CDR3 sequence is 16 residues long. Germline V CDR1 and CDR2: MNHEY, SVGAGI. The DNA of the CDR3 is TGTGCCAGCAGTCCCGGACGTATTCTAGCCACAAACATTCAGTACTTC. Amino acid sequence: CASSPGRILATNIQYF.

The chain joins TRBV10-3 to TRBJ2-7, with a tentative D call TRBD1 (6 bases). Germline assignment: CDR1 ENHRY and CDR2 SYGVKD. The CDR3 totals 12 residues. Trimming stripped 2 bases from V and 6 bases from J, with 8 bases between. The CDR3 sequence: CAISEDRSEQYF. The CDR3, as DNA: TGTGCCATCAGTGAGGACAGGAGCGAGCAGTACTTC.

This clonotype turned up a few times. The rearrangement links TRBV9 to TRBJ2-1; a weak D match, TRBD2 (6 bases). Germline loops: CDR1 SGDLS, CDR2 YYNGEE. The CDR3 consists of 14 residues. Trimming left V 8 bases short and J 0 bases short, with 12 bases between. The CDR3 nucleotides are TGTGCCAGTCAGGCGGGAAGCTCCTACAATGAGCAGTTCTTC. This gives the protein CASQAGSSYNEQFF.

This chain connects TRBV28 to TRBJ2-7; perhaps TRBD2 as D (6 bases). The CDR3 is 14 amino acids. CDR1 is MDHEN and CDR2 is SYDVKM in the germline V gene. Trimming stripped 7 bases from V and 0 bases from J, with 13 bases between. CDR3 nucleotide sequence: TGTGCCAGCACTCTCAGCGGGTCCTCCTACGAGCAGTACTTC. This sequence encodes CASTLSGSSYEQYF.

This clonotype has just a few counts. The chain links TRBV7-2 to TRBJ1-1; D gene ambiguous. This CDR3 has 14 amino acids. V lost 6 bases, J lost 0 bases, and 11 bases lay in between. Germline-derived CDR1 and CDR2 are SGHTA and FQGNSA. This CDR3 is CASRVGRMNTEAFF. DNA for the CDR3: TGTGCCAGCAGGGTTGGCAGGATGAACACTGAAGCTTTCTTT.

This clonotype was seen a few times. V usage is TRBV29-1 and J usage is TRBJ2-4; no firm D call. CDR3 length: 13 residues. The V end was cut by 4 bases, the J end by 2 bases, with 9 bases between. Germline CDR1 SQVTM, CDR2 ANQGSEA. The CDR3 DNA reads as TGCAGCGTTGTAGTATTTACCAAAAACATTCAGTACTTC. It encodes CSVVVFTKNIQYF.

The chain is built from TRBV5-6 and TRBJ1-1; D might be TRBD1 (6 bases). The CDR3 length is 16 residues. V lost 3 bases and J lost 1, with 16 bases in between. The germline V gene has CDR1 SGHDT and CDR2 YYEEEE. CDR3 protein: CASSSRADSPNTEAFF. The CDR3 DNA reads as TGTGCCAGCAGCTCCCGAGCGGACAGCCCGAACACTGAAGCTTTCTTT.

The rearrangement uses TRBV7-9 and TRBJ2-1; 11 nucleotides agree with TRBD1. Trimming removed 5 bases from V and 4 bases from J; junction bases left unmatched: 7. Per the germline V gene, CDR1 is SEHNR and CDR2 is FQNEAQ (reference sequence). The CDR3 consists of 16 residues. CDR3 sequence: CASSHRDRGIYNEQFF. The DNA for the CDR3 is TGTGCCAGCAGCCACAGGGACAGGGGGATTTACAATGAGCAGTTCTTC. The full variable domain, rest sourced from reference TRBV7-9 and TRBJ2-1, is DTGVSQNPRHKITKRGQNVTFRCDPISEHNRLYWYRQTLGQGPEFLTYFQNEAQLEKSRLLSDRFSAERPKGSFSTLEIQRTEQGDSAMYLCASSHRDRGIYNEQFFGPGTRLTVL.

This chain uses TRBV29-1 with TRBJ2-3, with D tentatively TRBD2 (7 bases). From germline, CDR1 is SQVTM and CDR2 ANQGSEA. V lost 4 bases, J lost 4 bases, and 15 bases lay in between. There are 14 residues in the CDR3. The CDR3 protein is CSVVRGGASDTQYF. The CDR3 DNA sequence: TGCAGCGTTGTAAGGGGGGGGGCCTCAGATACGCAGTATTTT.

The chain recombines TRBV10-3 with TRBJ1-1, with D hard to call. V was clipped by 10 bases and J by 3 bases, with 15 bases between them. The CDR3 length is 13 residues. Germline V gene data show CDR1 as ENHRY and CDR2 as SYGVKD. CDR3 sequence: CATRLRWDTEAFF. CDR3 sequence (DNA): TGTGCCACCCGGCTCAGATGGGACACTGAAGCTTTCTTT.

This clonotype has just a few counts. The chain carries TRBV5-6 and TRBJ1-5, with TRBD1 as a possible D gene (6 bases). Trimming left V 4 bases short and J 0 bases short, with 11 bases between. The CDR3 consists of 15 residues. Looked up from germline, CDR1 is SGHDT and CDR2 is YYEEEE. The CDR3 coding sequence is TGTGCCAGCAGCGCAGGGGTTTATAGCAATCAGCCCCAGCATTTT. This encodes CASSAGVYSNQPQHF.

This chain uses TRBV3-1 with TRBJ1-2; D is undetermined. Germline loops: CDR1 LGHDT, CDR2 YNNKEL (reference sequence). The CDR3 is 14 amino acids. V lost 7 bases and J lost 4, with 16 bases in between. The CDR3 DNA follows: TGTGCCAGCACCCCGACCCCACAGAGCTATGGCTACACCTTC. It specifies CASTPTPQSYGYTF.

In nucleotides, the CDR3 is TGTGCCAGCAGCTCTCAAATTCCGGACAGGCACCTGCATTTT. It codes for CASSSQIPDRHLHF. V gene TRBV6-6 combines with J gene TRBJ1-5; the match to TRBD1 covers 7 bases. Germline values: CDR1 MNHNY, CDR2 SVGAGI (reference sequence). The CDR3 is 14 amino acids. The V and J ends lost 6 bases and 15 bases, in that order; junction bases with no gene match: 17.

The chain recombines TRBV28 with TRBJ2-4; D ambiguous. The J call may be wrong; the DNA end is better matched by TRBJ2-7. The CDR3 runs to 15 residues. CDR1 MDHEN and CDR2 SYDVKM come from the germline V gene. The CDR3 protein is CASSYGSGPVYEQYF. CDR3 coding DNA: TGTGCCAGCAGTTATGGGTCTGGACCAGTCTACGAGCAGTACTTC.

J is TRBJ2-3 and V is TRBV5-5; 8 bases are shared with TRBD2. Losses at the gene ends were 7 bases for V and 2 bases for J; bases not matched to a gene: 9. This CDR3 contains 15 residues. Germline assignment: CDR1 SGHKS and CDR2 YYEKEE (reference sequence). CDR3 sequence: CASDFGGGNTDTQYF. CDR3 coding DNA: TGTGCCAGCGACTTCGGGGGGGGCAACACAGATACGCAGTATTTT. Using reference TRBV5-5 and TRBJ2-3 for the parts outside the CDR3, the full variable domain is DAGVTQSPTHLIKTRGQQVTLRCSPISGHKSVSWYQQVLGQGPQFIFQYYEKEERGRGNFPDRFSARQFPNYSSELNVNALLLGDSALYLCASDFGGGNTDTQYFGPGTRLTVL.

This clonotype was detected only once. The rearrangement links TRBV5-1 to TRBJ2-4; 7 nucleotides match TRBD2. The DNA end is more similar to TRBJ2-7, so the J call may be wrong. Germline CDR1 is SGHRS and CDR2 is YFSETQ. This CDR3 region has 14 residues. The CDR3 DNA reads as TGCGCCAGCAGCTTGGGTCAAGTAGCGGGCGAGCAGTACTTC. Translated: CASSLGQVAGEQYF.

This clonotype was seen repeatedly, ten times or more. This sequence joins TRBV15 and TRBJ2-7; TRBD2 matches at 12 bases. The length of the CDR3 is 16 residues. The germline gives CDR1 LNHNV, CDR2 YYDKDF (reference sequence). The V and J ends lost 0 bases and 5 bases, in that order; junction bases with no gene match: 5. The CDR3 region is CATSRDLGLAGNEQYF. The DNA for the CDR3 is TGTGCCACCAGCAGAGATCTCGGACTAGCGGGAAACGAGCAGTACTTC.

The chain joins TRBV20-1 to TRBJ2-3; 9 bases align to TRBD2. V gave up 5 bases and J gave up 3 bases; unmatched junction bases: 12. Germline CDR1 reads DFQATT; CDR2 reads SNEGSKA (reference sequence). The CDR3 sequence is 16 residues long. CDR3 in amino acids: CSAGKSSGIVTDTQYF. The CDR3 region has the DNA TGCAGTGCTGGAAAGTCTAGCGGGATTGTAACAGATACGCAGTATTTT.

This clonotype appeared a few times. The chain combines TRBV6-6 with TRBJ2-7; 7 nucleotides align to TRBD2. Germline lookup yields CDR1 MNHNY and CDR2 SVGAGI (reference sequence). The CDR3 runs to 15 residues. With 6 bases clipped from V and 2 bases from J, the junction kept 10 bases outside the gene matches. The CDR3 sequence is CASRQTWRGTYEQYF. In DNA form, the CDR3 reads TGTGCCAGCAGGCAGACTTGGCGGGGGACCTACGAGCAGTACTTC.

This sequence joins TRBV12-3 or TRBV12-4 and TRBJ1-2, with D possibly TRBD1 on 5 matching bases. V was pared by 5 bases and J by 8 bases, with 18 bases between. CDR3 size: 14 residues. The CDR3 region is CASSPREGARGYTF. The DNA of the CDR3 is TGTGCCAGCAGTCCCAGGGAAGGGGCGCGGGGCTACACCTTC.

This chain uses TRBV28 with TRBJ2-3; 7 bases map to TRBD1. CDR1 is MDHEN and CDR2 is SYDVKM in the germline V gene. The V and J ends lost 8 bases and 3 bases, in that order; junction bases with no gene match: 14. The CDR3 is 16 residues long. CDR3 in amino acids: CASARAQGMITDTQYF. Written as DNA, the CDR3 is TGTGCCAGCGCCCGGGCACAGGGGATGATAACAGATACGCAGTATTTT.

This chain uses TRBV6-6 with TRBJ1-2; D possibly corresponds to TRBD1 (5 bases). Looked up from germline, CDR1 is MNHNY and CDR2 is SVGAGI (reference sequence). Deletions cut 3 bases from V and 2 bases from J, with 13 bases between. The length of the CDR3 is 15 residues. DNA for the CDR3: TGTGCCAGCAGTTATCGTGAAGGGACCAACTATGGCTACACCTTC. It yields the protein CASSYREGTNYGYTF.